This T cell receptor (beta chain) was found in a study of blood T cell repertoires in COVID-19. CDR3 length equals 14 residues. Germline V gene lookup returns CDR1 LNHDA and CDR2 SQIVND (reference sequence). Deletions cut 1 base from V and 1 base from J, with 7 bases between. The method was immunoSEQ multiplex PCR; TCRdb's version includes in-frame clones alone and lacks a portion of them. The data hold roughly 260,000 clones, with around 82% observed a single time. The receptor was derived from a woman under 30 with acute or convalescent COVID-19. This chain uses TRBV19 with TRBJ1-1, with no clear D. Input material: peripheral blood. The CDR3, as DNA: TGTGCCAGTAGTATAGGCCAGAAGAACACTGAAGCTTTCTTT. This codes for CASSIGQKNTEAFF.